A selection of T cell receptor beta chains follows, all from one sample in a study of blood T cell repertoires in COVID-19. Using immunoSEQ multiplex PCR, the repertoire was profiled, and TCRdb retains in-frame clones only, with some absent. Here the sample spans 280,000 or so clones, 88% being singletons. Sequenced input: peripheral blood. These TCRs come from a man younger than 30 with active or convalescent COVID-19. Each CDR3 is given with its conserved first and last residue. The D gene is left open where the match is weak. Some rows have no size entry. The others give once, few or many, or a class for an expanded clone.

d_gene,v_gene,j_gene,abundance,CDR3aa,CDR3nt
.,TRBV7-9,TRBJ1-1,.,CASSLIGGAGTEAFF,TGTGCCAGCAGCTTAATAGGTGGGGCAGGCACTGAAGCTTTCTTT
TRBD1,TRBV5-4,TRBJ1-4,.,CASSATGAAGEKLFF,TGTGCCAGCAGCGCGACAGGGGCCGCGGGTGAAAAACTGTTTTTT
TRBD2,TRBV4-1,TRBJ2-3,.,CASSRTPIAGESTDTQYF,TGCGCCAGCAGCCGAACTCCGATCGCGGGGGAGAGCACAGATACGCAGTATTTT
.,TRBV5-6,TRBJ2-6,.,CASSPVTGSSGANVLTF,TGTGCCAGCAGTCCCGTGACAGGAAGCTCTGGGGCCAACGTCCTGACTTTC
TRBD1,TRBV12-3/TRBV12-4,TRBJ2-3,few,CASSGQLTDTQYF,TGTGCCAGCTCGGGACAGCTCACAGATACGCAGTATTTT
TRBD1,TRBV15,TRBJ1-2,.,CATSSSLGQGNYGYTF,TGTGCCACCAGCTCAAGCTTGGGACAGGGCAACTATGGCTACACCTTC
.,TRBV7-9,TRBJ1-5,.,CASSFDGRENQPQHF,TGTGCCAGCAGCTTCGACGGAAGGGAGAATCAGCCCCAGCATTTT
.,TRBV15,TRBJ1-2,.,CATSPFGQSPRGYTF,TGTGCCACCAGCCCCTTCGGACAGAGTCCTAGAGGCTACACCTTC
.,TRBV5-6,TRBJ2-1,.,CASSLGLNNEQFF,TGTGCCAGCAGCTTAGGACTAAACAATGAGCAGTTCTTC
TRBD2,TRBV5-4,TRBJ2-3,.,CASTERGVSTDTQYF,TGTGCCAGCACCGAGCGGGGGGTTAGCACAGATACGCAGTATTTT
TRBD2,TRBV5-6,TRBJ2-1,.,CASSSSLAGESYNEQFF,TGTGCCAGCAGCTCCTCACTAGCGGGGGAATCCTACAATGAGCAGTTCTTC
.,TRBV9,TRBJ1-2,few,CASSVDRGTYGYTF,TGTGCCAGCAGCGTAGATCGCGGTACCTATGGCTACACCTTC
TRBD2,TRBV5-6,TRBJ2-7,.,CASSPLAGTYEQYF,TGTGCCAGCAGCCCACTAGCGGGGACCTACGAGCAGTACTTC
.,TRBV20-1,TRBJ1-2,once,CSARDLYGYTF,TGCAGTGCTAGAGACCTTTATGGCTACACCTTC
.,TRBV14,TRBJ1-4,few,CASSQDWGQNEKLFF,TGTGCCAGCAGCCAAGATTGGGGGCAAAACGAAAAACTGTTTTTT
.,TRBV5-6,TRBJ2-7,.,CASSAGLEQYF,TGTGCCAGCAGCGCAGGGTTGGAGCAGTACTTC
.,TRBV12-3/TRBV12-4,TRBJ1-2,.,CASSFGAGYTF,TGTGCCAGCAGTTTTGGGGCTGGCTACACCTTC
TRBD2,TRBV9,TRBJ2-2,once,CASSVQAGGPGYTGELFF,TGTGCCAGCAGCGTTCAAGCGGGGGGGCCAGGTTACACCGGGGAGCTGTTTTTT
.,TRBV29-1,TRBJ1-2,once,CSVALSGHIYGYTF,TGCAGCGTTGCTCTTTCGGGACATATATATGGCTACACCTTC
TRBD1,TRBV7-3,TRBJ2-7,.,CASSLYATGGKSDEQYF,TGTGCCAGCAGCCTTTACGCGACAGGGGGCAAGTCCGACGAGCAGTACTTC
.,TRBV11-3,TRBJ2-2,.,CASSPRQDWVIGELFF,TGTGCCAGCAGCCCACGACAGGATTGGGTGATCGGGGAGCTGTTTTTT
.,TRBV19,TRBJ1-1,.,CASTEGFTEAFF,TGTGCCAGTACAGAGGGTTTCACTGAAGCTTTCTTT
.,TRBV2,TRBJ2-7,.,CASSAGITTGYEQYF,TGTGCCAGCAGTGCCGGGATTACAACCGGATACGAGCAGTACTTC
TRBD2,TRBV9,TRBJ2-3,once,CASSGSGGATDTQYF,TGTGCCAGCAGCGGTAGCGGGGGAGCCACAGATACGCAGTATTTT
.,TRBV19,TRBJ1-1,.,CASSMGGMNTEAFF,TGTGCCAGTAGTATGGGGGGAATGAACACTGAAGCTTTCTTT
.,TRBV2,TRBJ2-7,.,CAAAEWGVTYEQYF,TGTGCCGCCGCCGAGTGGGGAGTAACGTACGAGCAGTACTTC
TRBD1,TRBV27,TRBJ1-3,few,CASSLEGATGNTIYF,TGTGCCAGCAGTCTCGAGGGGGCCACTGGAAACACCATATATTTT
TRBD1,TRBV5-1,TRBJ2-5,.,CASSLDRATWYF,TGCGCCAGCAGCTTAGACAGGGCAACCTGGTACTTC
TRBD1,TRBV5-6,TRBJ1-2,.,CASSPGTGAIYGYTF,TGTGCCAGCAGCCCCGGGACAGGGGCAATCTATGGCTACACCTTC
.,TRBV13,TRBJ1-4,.,CASSSNLGGEKLFF,TGTGCCAGCAGTTCAAACCTGGGGGGAGAAAAACTGTTTTTT
.,TRBV4-3,TRBJ2-1,.,CASSPRESSYNEQFF,TGCGCCAGCAGCCCCCGGGAGAGCTCCTACAATGAGCAGTTCTTC
.,TRBV6-5,TRBJ2-6,.,CASGPWANVLTF,TGTGCCAGCGGGCCGTGGGCCAACGTCCTGACTTTC
.,TRBV5-8,TRBJ1-5,.,CASSLLGGASQPQHF,TGTGCCAGCAGCTTACTGGGGGGGGCGAGTCAGCCCCAGCATTTT
.,TRBV29-1,TRBJ2-5,.,CSVDAAGEETQYF,TGCAGCGTTGATGCGGCAGGGGAAGAGACCCAGTACTTC
.,TRBV6-5,TRBJ1-5,.,CASSYGDNQPQHF,TGTGCCAGCAGTTACGGAGACAATCAGCCCCAGCATTTT
.,TRBV6-5,TRBJ1-1,.,CASTPRDTYTEAFF,TGTGCCAGCACTCCCCGGGACACATACACTGAAGCTTTCTTT